One sample yielded the 26 T cell receptor beta chains listed below, sequenced in a study of blood T cell repertoires in COVID-19. TCRdb's table, derived via immunoSEQ multiplex PCR, lists solely in-frame clones and lacks some. The sample holds 300,000 to 450,000 clones; around 87% are singletons and the top ten take about 2.5%. The sequenced sample was peripheral blood. Receptors originate from a woman aged 60-70 years with COVID-19, enrolled during active disease.

A note on this clone: The sample contains more than one DNA sequence encoding this CDR3. The chain joins TRBV7-2 to TRBJ1-1; a possible D gene is TRBD1 (5 bases). This CDR3 is built from 13 residues. V was clipped by 2 bases and J by 1 base, with 5 bases between them. Germline V lookup: CDR1 SGHTA, CDR2 FQGNSA. CDR3 residues: CASSLQGNTEAFF. CDR3 DNA: TGTGCCAGCAGCTTACAGGGGAACACTGAAGCTTTCTTT.

This clone was observed a single time. The chain joins TRBV7-2 to TRBJ2-2, with 8 bases matching TRBD1. Germline-derived CDR1 and CDR2 are SGHTA and FQGNSA. The CDR3 loop spans 13 amino acids. V trimming: 5 bases; J trimming: 7 bases; junction bases outside the gene matches: 3. The CDR3 sequence: CASSPQGGGELFF. CDR3 DNA sequence: TGTGCCAGCAGCCCACAGGGGGGCGGGGAGCTGTTTTTT.

V usage is TRBV5-1 and J usage is TRBJ2-5, with a tentative D call TRBD1 (5 bases). Trimming took off 0 bases at V and 2 bases at J, with 11 bases between the two ends. From germline, CDR1 is SGHRS and CDR2 YFSETQ. The CDR3 has 15 amino acids. The CDR3 sequence is CASSLGTHGQETQYF. The CDR3 DNA reads as TGCGCCAGCAGCTTGGGGACACACGGACAAGAGACCCAGTACTTC.

V gene TRBV5-1 combines with J gene TRBJ1-3; 8 positions match TRBD1. V lost 4 bases to trimming and J lost 0 bases; unmatched junction nucleotides: 6. CDR1 is SGHRS and CDR2 is YFSETQ in the germline V gene. The CDR3 length is 16 residues. CDR3 protein: CASSLTTGVSGNTIYF. CDR3 nucleotide sequence: TGCGCCAGCAGCCTAACGACAGGGGTCTCTGGAAACACCATATATTTT.

The rearrangement joins TRBV15 to TRBJ2-7; TRBD1 matches 9 bases. V dropped 0 bases and J dropped 2; count of bases not matched to a gene: 8. The CDR3 is made up of 17 amino acids. The germline V gene has CDR1 LNHNV and CDR2 YYDKDF (reference sequence). The CDR3 region has the DNA TGTGCCACCAGCAGAGATATGTTTGGGACAGGGACCTACGAGCAGTACTTC. Translating it yields CATSRDMFGTGTYEQYF.

The chain couples TRBV11-2 to TRBJ1-4, with D possibly being TRBD1 (6 bases). V was clipped by 1 base and J by 7 bases, with 13 bases between them. Per germline, CDR1 SGHAT and CDR2 FQNNGV. The CDR3 has 15 residues. The CDR3 region is CASSLVARGGEKLFF. As DNA, the CDR3 is TGTGCCAGCAGCTTAGTGGCAAGGGGGGGTGAAAAACTGTTTTTT. The complete variable domain, with remaining parts taken from reference TRBV11-2 and TRBJ1-4, reads EAGVAQSPRYKIIEKRQSVAFWCNPISGHATLYWYQQILGQGPKLLIQFQNNGVVDDSQLPKDRFSAERLKGVDSTLKIQPAKLEDSAVYLCASSLVARGGEKLFFGSGTQLSVL.

V is TRBV18 and J is TRBJ1-3, with D possibly matching TRBD1 (6 bases). The CDR3 length is 16 residues. The germline V gene has CDR1 KGHSH and CDR2 LQKENI. Trimming removed 1 base at V and 4 bases at J, with 14 bases between. The DNA of the CDR3 is TGTGCCAGCTCACCACTACAGGGAGTGTCGGGAAACACCATATATTTT. This codes for CASSPLQGVSGNTIYF.

This clone has only a few counts. The chain uses TRBV11-2 and TRBJ1-3; D is ambiguous. V shed 5 bases and J shed 0 bases, with 17 bases lying between them. CDR1 is SGHAT, CDR2 FQNNGV, per germline. The CDR3 covers 17 residues. CDR3 bases: TGTGCCAGCAGCCCCCCTGGTGGAGCGCGCTCTGGAAACACCATATATTTT. Encoded protein: CASSPPGGARSGNTIYF.

This clone has just one count. This chain connects TRBV6-6 to TRBJ1-1, with D uncertain. V was trimmed by 6 bases and J by 5 bases, leaving 16 bases between them. This CDR3 has 14 amino acids. CDR1 MNHNY and CDR2 SVGAGI come from the germline V gene (reference sequence). The CDR3 DNA reads as TGTGCCAGCAGACTCCCCGGGGAGGAAACTGAAGCTTTCTTT. This gives the protein CASRLPGEETEAFF.

The chain carries TRBV6-5 and TRBJ2-5; tentatively, D is TRBD1 (6 bases). CDR1 and CDR2 from the germline V gene are MNHEY and SVGAGI. The germline V and J ends were trimmed by 10 bases and 7 bases, with 16 bases remaining between them. This CDR3 spans 12 amino acids. In DNA, the CDR3 is TGTGCCACTTGGGACACCGGCGGGACCCAGTACTTC. This translates into CATWDTGGTQYF.

The chain employs TRBV9 and TRBJ2-5, with TRBD1 matching 9 bases. V gave up 2 bases and J gave up 4 bases; unmatched junction bases: 6. The CDR3 has 15 residues. Germline V lookup: CDR1 SGDLS, CDR2 YYNGEE. As DNA, the CDR3 is TGTGCCAGCAGCGTCCGACAGGGGGGAGGAGAGACCCAGTACTTC. It yields the protein CASSVRQGGGETQYF.

V and J are TRBV3-1 (or the pseudogene TRBV3-2) and TRBJ2-7; D unclear. CDR3 length: 15 amino acids. Germline CDR1 LGHDT, CDR2 YNNKEL (reference sequence). The ends were cut back, 1 base at V and 0 bases at J, with 10 bases in the middle. CDR3: CASSQGQALSYEQYF. Here the CDR3 DNA reads TGTGCCAGCAGCCAAGGGCAGGCTCTCTCCTACGAGCAGTACTTC.

The chain recombines TRBV5-1 with TRBJ2-4; TRBD1 matches at 10 bases. Trimming at V came to 3 bases and at J to 1 base, leaving 1 base not matched to a gene. This CDR3 has 15 residues. CDR1 is SGHRS, CDR2 YFSETQ, per germline. The CDR3 loop is CASSWDRGAKNIQYF. CDR3 in DNA: TGCGCCAGCAGCTGGGACAGGGGTGCCAAAAACATTCAGTACTTC.

V usage is TRBV6-5 and J usage is TRBJ2-7, with TRBD1 identical over 7 bases. CDR1 MNHEY and CDR2 SVGAGI come from the germline V gene. The CDR3 covers 14 residues. Trimming at V came to 5 bases and at J to 6 bases, leaving 10 bases not matched to a gene. The chain's CDR3 is CASSPGYRGSEQYF. The CDR3 DNA sequence: TGTGCCAGCAGTCCCGGGTACAGGGGAAGCGAGCAGTACTTC.

The CDR3 DNA reads as TGTGCCTGGAGGGTAGGACAGTTGAACACTGAAGCTTTCTTT. Its protein product is CAWRVGQLNTEAFF. This chain joins TRBV30 and TRBJ1-1; a weak D match, TRBD1 (6 bases). Germline CDR1 and CDR2: GTSNPN and SVGIG (reference sequence). V gave up 3 bases and J gave up 0 bases, with 11 bases separating them. The CDR3 is 14 residues long. Full variable domain (outside the CDR3, taken from reference TRBV30 and TRBJ1-1): SQTIHQWPATLVQPVGSPLSLECTVEGTSNPNLYWYRQAAGRGLQLLFYSVGIGQISSEVPQNLSASRPQDRQFILSSKKLLLSDSGFYLCAWRVGQLNTEAFFGQGTRLTVV.

This chain uses TRBV29-1 with TRBJ1-2; 7 bases line up with TRBD1. V shed 6 bases, J shed 8 bases, and the junction held 12 bases outside the gene matches. The CDR3 consists of 13 residues. CDR1 and CDR2 (germline): SQVTM, ANQGSEA. The CDR3 loop reads CSVGDRASDGYTF. CDR3 DNA: TGCAGCGTGGGGGACAGAGCCAGCGACGGCTACACCTTC.

V usage is TRBV4-2 and J usage is TRBJ1-1; D is unclear. Germline V lookup: CDR1 LGHNA, CDR2 YNFKEQ. The V and J ends lost 5 bases and 6 bases respectively, with 16 bases between them. There are 14 residues in the CDR3. CDR3 residues: CASSLVEGVSEAFF. The CDR3 region has the DNA TGTGCCAGCAGCTTGGTAGAAGGAGTTTCTGAAGCTTTCTTT.

The rearrangement uses TRBV9 and TRBJ1-6; D is unresolved. Looked up from germline, CDR1 is SGDLS and CDR2 is YYNGEE. V lost 0 bases to trimming and J lost 0 bases, with 10 bases between them. The CDR3 length is 17 residues. In DNA form, the CDR3 reads TGTGCCAGCAGCGTAGGATCCTTGGCCTCCTATAATTCACCCCTCCACTTT. It encodes CASSVGSLASYNSPLHF.

The V gene is TRBV19, the J gene TRBJ2-3; 12 bases fit TRBD2. Germline loops: CDR1 LNHDA, CDR2 SQIVND (reference sequence). Germline trimming cut 2 bases from V and 9 bases from J; bases unmatched to any gene: 6. This CDR3 region has 15 residues. CDR3 sequence reads: CASSIMRTSGDTQYF. The CDR3 DNA follows: TGTGCCAGTAGTATAATGAGGACTAGCGGGGACACGCAGTATTTT. The full variable domain, in which reference TRBV19 and TRBJ2-3 provide the parts outside the CDR3, is DGGITQSPKYLFRKEGQNVTLSCEQNLNHDAMYWYRQDPGQGLRLIYYSQIVNDFQKGDIAEGYSVSREKKESFPLTVTSAQKNPTAFYLCASSIMRTSGDTQYFGPGTRLTVL.

CDR3 amino acids: CASVPVQGRELFF. The DNA of the CDR3 is TGTGCCAGCGTCCCAGTTCAGGGTAGGGAACTGTTTTTT. V usage is TRBV6-5 and J usage is TRBJ1-4; D possibly corresponds to TRBD1 (5 bases). The V gene lost 8 bases and the J gene lost 12 bases, with 19 bases spanning the gap. The CDR3 consists of 13 residues. From germline, CDR1 is MNHEY and CDR2 SVGAGI.

The V gene is TRBV5-1, the J gene TRBJ1-6; tentatively, D is TRBD1 (6 bases). There are 17 residues in the CDR3. Trimming pared 4 bases from V and 0 bases from J, leaving 14 bases between. Germline assignment: CDR1 SGHRS and CDR2 YFSETQ. The CDR3 sequence is CASSQAGQISYNSPLHF. For the CDR3, the DNA is TGCGCCAGCAGCCAAGCGGGACAAATCTCCTATAATTCACCCCTCCACTTT.

The V and J genes are TRBV7-6 and TRBJ2-3; 11 bases fit TRBD2. Per the germline V gene, CDR1 is SGHVS and CDR2 is FNYEAQ. Unmatched junction bases numbered 7, after V lost 2 bases and J lost 3 bases. The CDR3 has 17 amino acids. The CDR3 region has the DNA TGTGCCAGCAGCTTATCTGGCTCTAGCGGGGGGACAGATACGCAGTATTTT. Translated, it gives CASSLSGSSGGTDTQYF.

This clone has at least ten counts. This rearrangement joins TRBV13 to TRBJ2-7, with TRBD1 matching 10 bases. CDR1 PRHDT and CDR2 FYEKMQ come from the germline V gene (reference sequence). CDR3 length equals 14 residues. V trimming: 5 bases; J trimming: 3 bases; junction bases outside the gene matches: 4. CDR3 sequence: CASSRQGAIYEQYF. The CDR3 region has the DNA TGTGCCAGCAGCCGACAGGGGGCGATCTACGAGCAGTACTTC.

The chain is built from TRBV19 and TRBJ1-2; TRBD1 matches 9 bases. Germline V gene lookup returns CDR1 LNHDA and CDR2 SQIVND (reference sequence). Unmatched junction bases numbered 8, after V lost 5 bases and J lost 7 bases. The CDR3 loop spans 14 amino acids. The CDR3 DNA sequence: TGTGCCAGTAGTTCGGGGGGGACAGGGAGTGGCTACACCTTC. Translation gives CASSSGGTGSGYTF.

The chain couples TRBV10-3 to TRBJ2-5; D perhaps matches TRBD2 (6 bases). V was pared by 0 bases and J by 8 bases, with 13 bases between. The CDR3 spans 14 residues. Germline CDR1 is ENHRY and CDR2 is SYGVKD. The CDR3 sequence is CAISESPGVGTQYF. The CDR3 coding sequence is TGTGCCATCAGTGAGTCCCCGGGGGTGGGCACCCAGTACTTC.

V usage is TRBV7-9 and J usage is TRBJ2-1; 8 nucleotides align to TRBD2. J lost 2 bases, V lost 2 bases, and 2 bases had no gene match. Germline V gene lookup returns CDR1 SEHNR and CDR2 FQNEAQ (reference sequence). The CDR3 covers 15 residues. The CDR3 sequence is CASSLRGGTYNEQFF. The CDR3 region has the DNA TGTGCCAGCAGCTTACGGGGGGGCACCTACAATGAGCAGTTCTTC.